This T cell receptor beta chain was identified during a study of blood T cell repertoires in COVID-19. Study-wide context: There were acute and convalescent COVID-19 samples, and they came from the United States, Italy and Spain.

Followed longitudinally, the Seattle patients had been enrolled during active infection. TCRdb keeps only in-frame clones here, not all; method: immunoSEQ multiplex PCR. Of about 87,000 clones listed, 70% to 85% are singletons. The germline CDR1 and CDR2 sequences are MNHEY and SVGAGI. Between the trimmed V and J ends, which lost 7 bases and 5 bases, there was a span of 11 bases. The CDR3 sequence is 12 residues long. The sequenced sample consisted of peripheral blood. This chain connects TRBV6-5 to TRBJ2-5; possibly TRBD2 for D (6 bases). The TCR originated in a woman older than 75 with COVID-19, enrolled during active disease. DNA of the CDR3: TGTGCCAGCAAATATGGGAGGGAGACCCAGTACTTC. Protein product: CASKYGRETQYF.